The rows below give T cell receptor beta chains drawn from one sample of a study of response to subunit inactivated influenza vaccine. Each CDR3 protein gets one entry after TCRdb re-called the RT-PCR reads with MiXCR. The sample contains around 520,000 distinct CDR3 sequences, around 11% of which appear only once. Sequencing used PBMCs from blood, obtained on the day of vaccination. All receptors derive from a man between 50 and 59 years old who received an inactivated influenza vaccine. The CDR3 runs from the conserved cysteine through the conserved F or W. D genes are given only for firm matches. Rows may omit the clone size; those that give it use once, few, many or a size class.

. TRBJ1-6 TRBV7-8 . TGTGCCAGCAGCTTAGGGGGGCGGGCTTGGCCGGCACCCCTCCACTTT CASSLGGRAWPAPLHF
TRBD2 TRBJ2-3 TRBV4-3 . TGCGCCAGCAGCCAATCTAGCGGGGGGGTCACAGATACGCAGTATTTT CASSQSSGGVTDTQYF
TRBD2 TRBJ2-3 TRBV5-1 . TGCGCCAGCAGCGCACCGGGACTAGCGGGAGGACGGGATACGCAGTATTTT CASSAPGLAGGRDTQYF
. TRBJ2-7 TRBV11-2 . TGTGCCAGCAGCTTAGTTGGGGGGACGCGCTACGAGCAGTACTTC CASSLVGGTRYEQYF
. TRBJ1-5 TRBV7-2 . TGTGCCAGCAGCTTAGTTTCCGGAAGGAATCAGCCCCAGCATTTT CASSLVSGRNQPQHF
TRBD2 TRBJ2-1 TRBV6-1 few TGTGCCAGCGGGAGGGGACTAGCGGCCCCCAATGAGCAGTTCTTC CASGRGLAAPNEQFF
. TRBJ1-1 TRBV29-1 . TGCAGCGTTGCCTCGGCAGGGGAAGCTTTCTTT CSVASAGEAFF
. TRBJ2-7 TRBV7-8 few TGTGCCAGCAGCTTTTTCCCCAGGGCGGACTACGAGCAGTACTTC CASSFFPRADYEQYF
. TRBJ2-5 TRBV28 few TGTGCCGTCCGACAAGAGACCCAGTACTTC CAVRQETQYF
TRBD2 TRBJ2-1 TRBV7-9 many TGTGCCAGCAGCTCAACGGGAGGCCCGGGGTGGAATGAGCAGTTCTTC CASSSTGGPGWNEQFF
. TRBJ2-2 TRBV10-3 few TGTGCCATCAGGGGGACGGCGACCGGGGAGCTGTTTTTT CAIRGTATGELFF
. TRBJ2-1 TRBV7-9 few TGTGCCAGCAGCCGAGACCTCTTGGGACGACGTGAGCAGTTCTTC CASSRDLLGRREQFF
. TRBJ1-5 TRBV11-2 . TGTGCCAGCAGTTCCACAGACGGCAATCAGCCCCAGCATTTT CASSSTDGNQPQHF
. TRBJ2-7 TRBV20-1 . TGCAGTGCTAGAGATTTCGACAGATACTACGAGCAGTACTTC CSARDFDRYYEQYF
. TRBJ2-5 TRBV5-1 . TGCGCCAGCAGCTTGGTTCAGGGGTTACGAGAGACCCAGTACTTC CASSLVQGLRETQYF
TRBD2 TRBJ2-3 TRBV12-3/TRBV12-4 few TGTGCCAGCAGTTTATTAGCTAGCGGGGGCACAGATACGCAGTATTTT CASSLLASGGTDTQYF
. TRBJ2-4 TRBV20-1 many TGCAGTGCTAGAGATAAAGACCTAGCCAAAAACATTCAGTACTTC CSARDKDLAKNIQYF
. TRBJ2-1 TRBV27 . TGTGCCAGCAGTTTATCGGTCAGTCTCAATGAGCAGTTCTTC CASSLSVSLNEQFF
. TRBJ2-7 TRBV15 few TGTGCCACCAGCAGAGTGGGAGTTTCCGAGCAGTACTTC CATSRVGVSEQYF
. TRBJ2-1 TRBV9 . TGTGCCAGCAGCGCCGAGGTAGGCAATGAGCAGTTCTTC CASSAEVGNEQFF
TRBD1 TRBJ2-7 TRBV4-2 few TGTGCCAGCAGCCAAACAGGGGCCGCCTACGAGCAGTACTTC CASSQTGAAYEQYF
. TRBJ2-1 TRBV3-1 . TGTGCCAGCAGCCAAGAGTCGAGGGGGAATGAGCAGTTCTTC CASSQESRGNEQFF
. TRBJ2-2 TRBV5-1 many TGCGCCAGCAGCTTGGTCGTTCGTCCCTCCGCGGGGACCGGGGAGCTGTTTTTT CASSLVVRPSAGTGELFF
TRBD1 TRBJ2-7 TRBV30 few TGTGCCTGGGGACAGGAAGCCTACGAGCAGTACTTC CAWGQEAYEQYF
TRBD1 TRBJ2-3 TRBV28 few TGTGCCAGCAGTTTATGGGGGACAGAACTCACAGATACGCAGTATTTT CASSLWGTELTDTQYF
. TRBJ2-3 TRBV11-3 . TGTGCCAGCAGCTTGGGGTCCGGTGTTGGCACAGATACGCAGTATTTT CASSLGSGVGTDTQYF
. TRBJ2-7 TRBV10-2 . TGCGCCAGCAGTGATTCAGAGGAGGCTTACGAGCAGTACTTC CASSDSEEAYEQYF
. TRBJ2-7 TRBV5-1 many TGCGCCAGCAGCAACCCCGCAACCTACGAGCAGTACTTC CASSNPATYEQYF
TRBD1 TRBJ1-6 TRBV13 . TGTGCCAGCTCCCGGGGGACAGATAATTCACCCCTCCACTTT CASSRGTDNSPLHF
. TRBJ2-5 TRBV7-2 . TGTGCCAGCAGCTTAGTTGTGCTTAGCCTCGGTCAAGAGACCCAGTACTTC CASSLVVLSLGQETQYF
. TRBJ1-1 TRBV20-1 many TGCAGTGCTAGTCAGGGCGCTGAAGCTTTCTTT CSASQGAEAFF
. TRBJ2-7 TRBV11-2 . TGTGCCAGCAGTAAACTAACGGGGACCGGGGGTTACCCCTACGAGCAGTACTTC CASSKLTGTGGYPYEQYF
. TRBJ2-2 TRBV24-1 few TGTGCTTCTCAGGGGACCACCGCGAACACCGGGGAGCTGTTTTTT CASQGTTANTGELFF
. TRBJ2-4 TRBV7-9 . TGTGCCAGCAGCTTAAGCGGACTAGCCAAAAACATTCAGTACTTC CASSLSGLAKNIQYF
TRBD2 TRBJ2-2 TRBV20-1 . TGCTGCTTTAGTGGACTAGCGGGAGGAACCACCGGGGAGCTGTTTTTT CCFSGLAGGTTGELFF
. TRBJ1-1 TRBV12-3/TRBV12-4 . TGTGCCAGCAGTTTATCGGTTCAGACGTTGGGCACTGAAGCTTTCTTT CASSLSVQTLGTEAFF
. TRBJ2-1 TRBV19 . TGTGCCAGCGGACTGGGGGACCGGCGTGCTGAGCAGTTCTTC CASGLGDRRAEQFF
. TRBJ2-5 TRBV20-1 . TGCAGTGCCGTGGGCAGCCAAGAGACCCAGTACTTC CSAVGSQETQYF
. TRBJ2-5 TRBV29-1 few TGCAGCGTTGATGCGACGGCTAGTGTGTTCGAGACCCAGTACTTC CSVDATASVFETQYF
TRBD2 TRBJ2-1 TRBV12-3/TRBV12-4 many TGTGCCAGCAGGTTAGCGGGAGGGCCTACCAATGAGCAGTTCTTC CASRLAGGPTNEQFF
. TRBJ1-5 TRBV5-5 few TGTGCCAGCAGCAAGGGTGAGGCAGAGCAGCCCCAGCATTTT CASSKGEAEQPQHF
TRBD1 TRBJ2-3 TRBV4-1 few TGCGCCAGCAGACACCGGACAGGGTCAGCAGATACGCAGTATTTT CASRHRTGSADTQYF
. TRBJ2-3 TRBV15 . TGTGCCACCAGCGAATATCTGGGAAGAGCAGATACGCAGTATTTT CATSEYLGRADTQYF
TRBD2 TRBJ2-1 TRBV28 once TGTGCCAGCACTGGCGGGGGGGCTTTGTTTCGGGGTGAGCAGTTCTTC CASTGGGALFRGEQFF
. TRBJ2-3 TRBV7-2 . TGTGCCAGCAGCCGACAGACTGGCACAGATACGCAGTATTTT CASSRQTGTDTQYF